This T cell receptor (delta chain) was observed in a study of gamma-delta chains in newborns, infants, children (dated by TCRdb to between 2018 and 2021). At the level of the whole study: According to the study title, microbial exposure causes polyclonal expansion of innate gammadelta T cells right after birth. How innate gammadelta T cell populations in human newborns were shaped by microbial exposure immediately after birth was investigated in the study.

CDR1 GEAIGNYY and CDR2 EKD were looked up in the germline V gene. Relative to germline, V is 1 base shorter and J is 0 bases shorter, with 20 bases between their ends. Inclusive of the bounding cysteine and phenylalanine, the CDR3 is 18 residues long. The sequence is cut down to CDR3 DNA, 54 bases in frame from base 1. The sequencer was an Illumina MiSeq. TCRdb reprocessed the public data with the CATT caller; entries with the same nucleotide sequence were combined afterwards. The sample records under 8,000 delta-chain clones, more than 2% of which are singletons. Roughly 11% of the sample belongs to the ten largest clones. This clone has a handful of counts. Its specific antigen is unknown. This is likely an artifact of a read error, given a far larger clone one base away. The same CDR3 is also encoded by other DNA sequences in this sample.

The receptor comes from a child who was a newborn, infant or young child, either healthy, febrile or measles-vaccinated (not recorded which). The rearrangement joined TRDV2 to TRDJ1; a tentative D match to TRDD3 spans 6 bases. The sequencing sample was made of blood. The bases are TGTGCCTGTGACACGGGTACTGGGAATATGGGTGACACCGATAAACTCATCTTT. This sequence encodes CACDTGTGNMGDTDKLIF.